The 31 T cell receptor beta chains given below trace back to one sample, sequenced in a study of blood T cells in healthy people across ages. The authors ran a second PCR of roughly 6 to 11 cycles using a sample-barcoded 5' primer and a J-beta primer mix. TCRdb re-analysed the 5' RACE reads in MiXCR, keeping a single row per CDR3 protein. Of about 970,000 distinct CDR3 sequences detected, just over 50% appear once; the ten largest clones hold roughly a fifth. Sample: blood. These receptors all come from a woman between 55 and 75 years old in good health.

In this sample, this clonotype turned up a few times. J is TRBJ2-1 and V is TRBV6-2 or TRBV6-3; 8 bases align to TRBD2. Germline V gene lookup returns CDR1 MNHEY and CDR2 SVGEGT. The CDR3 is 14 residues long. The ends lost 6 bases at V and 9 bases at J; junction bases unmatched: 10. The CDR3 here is CASRPGTRMVEQFF. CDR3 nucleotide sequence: TGTGCCAGCAGACCCGGGACTAGGATGGTTGAGCAGTTCTTC.

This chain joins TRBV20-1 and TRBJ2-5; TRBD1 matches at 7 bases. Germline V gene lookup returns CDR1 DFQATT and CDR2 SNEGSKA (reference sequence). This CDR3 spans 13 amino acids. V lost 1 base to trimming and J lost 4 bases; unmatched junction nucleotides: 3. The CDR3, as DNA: TGCAGTGCTAGAGTACAGGGGAGAGAGACCCAGTACTTC. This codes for CSARVQGRETQYF.

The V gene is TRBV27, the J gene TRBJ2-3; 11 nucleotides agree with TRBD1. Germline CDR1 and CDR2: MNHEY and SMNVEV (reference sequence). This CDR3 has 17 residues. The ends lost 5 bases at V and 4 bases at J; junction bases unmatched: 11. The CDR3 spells CASSPYRTGGLSDTQYF. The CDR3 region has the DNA TGTGCCAGCAGTCCCTACCGGACAGGGGGCTTATCAGATACGCAGTATTTT.

The CDR3 region is CASGGGRALEQYF. The CDR3 bases are TGTGCCAGCGGTGGTGGAAGGGCGCTCGAGCAGTACTTC. The rearrangement joins TRBV27 to TRBJ2-7; D remains unclear. Trimming took 8 bases from V and 6 from J, leaving 17 bases between them. CDR3 size: 13 residues. Germline CDR1 is MNHEY and CDR2 is SMNVEV (reference sequence).

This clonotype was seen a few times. CDR3 nucleotide sequence: TGTGCCAGCAGCTCCCGGACAGCCTCGGGCTACGAGCAGTACTTC. Protein: CASSSRTASGYEQYF. V usage is TRBV7-2 and J usage is TRBJ2-7; D possibly corresponds to TRBD1 (6 bases). In germline, CDR1 is SGHTA, CDR2 FQGNSA. V lost 4 bases, J lost 3 bases, and 16 bases lay in between. CDR3 length: 15 amino acids.

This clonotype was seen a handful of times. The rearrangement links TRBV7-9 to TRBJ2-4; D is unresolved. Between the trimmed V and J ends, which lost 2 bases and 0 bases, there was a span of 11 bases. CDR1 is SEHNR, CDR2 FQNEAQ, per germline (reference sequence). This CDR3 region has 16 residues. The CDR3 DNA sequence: TGTGCCAGCAGCTTAACATCCAGGCTAGCCAAAAACATTCAGTACTTC. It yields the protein CASSLTSRLAKNIQYF.

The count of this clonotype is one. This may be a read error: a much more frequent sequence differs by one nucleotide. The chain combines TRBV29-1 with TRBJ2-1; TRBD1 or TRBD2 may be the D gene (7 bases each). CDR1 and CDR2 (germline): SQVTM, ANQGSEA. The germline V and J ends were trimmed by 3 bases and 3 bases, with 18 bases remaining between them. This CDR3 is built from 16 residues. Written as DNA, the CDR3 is TGCAGCGTTGACGGATTGGGACAGCGGGGCTACAATGAGCAGTTCTTC. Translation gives CSVDGLGQRGYNEQFF.

CDR3 in amino acids: CASRVAVRAGEQYF. The DNA for the CDR3 is TGTGCCAGCAGAGTGGCGGTCAGGGCCGGCGAGCAGTACTTC. The chain links TRBV28 to TRBJ2-5; TRBD1 might be the D (5 bases). The DNA matches TRBJ2-7 better at its end, which makes the J call doubtful. Germline CDR1 and CDR2: MDHEN and SYDVKM. The CDR3 totals 14 residues.

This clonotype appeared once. This CDR3 reads CSAVHYNEQFF. CDR3 coding DNA: TGCAGTGCCGTCCACTACAATGAGCAGTTCTTC. The V and J genes are TRBV20-1 and TRBJ2-1; D gene uncertain. Trimming took off 6 bases at V and 3 bases at J, with 6 bases between the two ends. The CDR3 has 11 amino acids. Germline V gene lookup returns CDR1 DFQATT and CDR2 SNEGSKA (reference sequence).

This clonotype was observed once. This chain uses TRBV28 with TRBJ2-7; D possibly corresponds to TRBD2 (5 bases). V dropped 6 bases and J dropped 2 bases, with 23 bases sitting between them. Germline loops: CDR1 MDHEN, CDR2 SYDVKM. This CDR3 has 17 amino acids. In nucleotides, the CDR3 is TGTGCCAGCAGCCCCGCGTTTTGGGGTGAGACTACCTACGAGCAGTACTTC. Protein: CASSPAFWGETTYEQYF. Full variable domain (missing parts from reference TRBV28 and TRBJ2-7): DVKVTQSSRYLVKRTGEKVFLECVQDMDHENMFWYRQDPGLGLRLIYFSYDVKMKEKGDIPEGYSVSREKKERFSLILESASTNQTSMYLCASSPAFWGETTYEQYFGPGTRLTVT.

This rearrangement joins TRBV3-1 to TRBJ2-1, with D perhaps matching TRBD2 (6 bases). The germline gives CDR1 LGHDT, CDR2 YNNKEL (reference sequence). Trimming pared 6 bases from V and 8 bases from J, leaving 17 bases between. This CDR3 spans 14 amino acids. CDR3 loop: CASSPRRELHEQFF. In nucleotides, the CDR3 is TGTGCCAGCAGTCCCAGACGGGAGTTGCATGAGCAGTTCTTC.

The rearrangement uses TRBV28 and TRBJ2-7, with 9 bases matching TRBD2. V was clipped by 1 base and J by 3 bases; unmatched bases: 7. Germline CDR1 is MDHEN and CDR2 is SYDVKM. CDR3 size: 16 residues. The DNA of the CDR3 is TGTGCCAGCAGTTTATCCGGGACTAGCCTATACTACGAGCAGTACTTC. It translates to CASSLSGTSLYYEQYF.

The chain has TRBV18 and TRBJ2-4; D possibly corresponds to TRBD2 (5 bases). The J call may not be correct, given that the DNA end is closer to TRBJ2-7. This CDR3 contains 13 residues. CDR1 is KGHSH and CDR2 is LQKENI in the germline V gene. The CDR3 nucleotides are TGTGCCAGCTCACCTGAGGGCCCCTACGAGCAGTACTTC. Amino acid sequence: CASSPEGPYEQYF.

Here the CDR3 reads CASSVGASGATDTQYF. CDR3 bases: TGTGCCAGCAGCGTAGGGGCTAGCGGGGCCACAGATACGCAGTATTTT. The gene calls are TRBV9 and TRBJ2-3, with TRBD2 identical over 9 bases. The germline V gene encodes CDR1 SGDLS and CDR2 YYNGEE. The CDR3 consists of 16 residues. J gave up 2 bases and V 0 bases, and 4 bases lay outside the gene matches.

This CDR3 is CSVTPTETYEQYF. Written as DNA, the CDR3 is TGCAGCGTTACCCCGACTGAGACCTACGAGCAGTACTTC. The chain combines TRBV29-1 with TRBJ2-7; unclear D gene. V was shortened by 5 bases and J by 2 bases, with 13 bases between the two germline ends. This CDR3 region has 13 residues. Germline V gives CDR1 SQVTM, CDR2 ANQGSEA.

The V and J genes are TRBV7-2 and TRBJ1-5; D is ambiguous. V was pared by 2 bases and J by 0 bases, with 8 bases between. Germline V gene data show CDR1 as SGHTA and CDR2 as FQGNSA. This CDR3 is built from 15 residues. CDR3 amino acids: CASSLQKYSNQPQHF. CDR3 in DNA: TGTGCCAGCAGCTTACAGAAGTATAGCAATCAGCCCCAGCATTTT.

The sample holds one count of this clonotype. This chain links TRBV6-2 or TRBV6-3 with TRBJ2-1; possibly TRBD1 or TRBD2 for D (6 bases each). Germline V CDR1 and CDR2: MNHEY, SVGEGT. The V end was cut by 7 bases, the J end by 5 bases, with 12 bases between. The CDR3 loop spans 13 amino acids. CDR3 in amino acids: CASMQGRNNEQFF. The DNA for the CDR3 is TGTGCCAGCATGCAGGGGAGGAACAATGAGCAGTTCTTC.

CDR3 region: CASSTSGSGADTQYF. CDR3 nucleotides: TGCGCCAGCAGCACAAGCGGGAGTGGCGCAGATACGCAGTATTTT. The chain is built from TRBV5-1 and TRBJ2-3; TRBD2 agrees at 8 bases. Germline CDR1 SGHRS, CDR2 YFSETQ. The CDR3 spans 15 residues. Trimming took 4 bases from V and 4 from J; bases not matched to a gene: 8.

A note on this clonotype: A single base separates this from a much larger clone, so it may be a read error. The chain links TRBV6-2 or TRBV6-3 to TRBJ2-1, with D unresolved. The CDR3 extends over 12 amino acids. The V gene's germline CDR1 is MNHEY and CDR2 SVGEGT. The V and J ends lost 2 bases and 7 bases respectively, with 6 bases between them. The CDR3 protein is CASSYIGNEQFF. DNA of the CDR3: TGTGCCAGCAGTTACATAGGGAATGAGCAGTTCTTC.

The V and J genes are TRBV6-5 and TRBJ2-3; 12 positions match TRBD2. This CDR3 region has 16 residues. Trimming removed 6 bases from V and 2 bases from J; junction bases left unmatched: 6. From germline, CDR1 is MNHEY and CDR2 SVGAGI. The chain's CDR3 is CASSRGLAGVTDTQYF. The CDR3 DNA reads TGTGCCAGCAGCCGGGGACTAGCGGGCGTCACAGATACGCAGTATTTT.

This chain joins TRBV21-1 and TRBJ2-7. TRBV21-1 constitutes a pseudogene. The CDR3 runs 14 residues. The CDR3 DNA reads TGTGCCAGCAGCAAGGCGAACGCCTCCTACGAGCAGTACTTC. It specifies CASSKANASYEQYF.

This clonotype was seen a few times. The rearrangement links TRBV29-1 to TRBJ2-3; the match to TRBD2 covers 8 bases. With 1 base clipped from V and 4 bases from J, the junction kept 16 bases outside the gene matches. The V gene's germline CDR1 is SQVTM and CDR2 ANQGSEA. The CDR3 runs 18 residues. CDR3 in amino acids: CSVEGLREDLQAADTQYF. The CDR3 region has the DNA TGCAGCGTTGAAGGGCTGCGGGAGGACCTTCAAGCCGCAGATACGCAGTATTTT.

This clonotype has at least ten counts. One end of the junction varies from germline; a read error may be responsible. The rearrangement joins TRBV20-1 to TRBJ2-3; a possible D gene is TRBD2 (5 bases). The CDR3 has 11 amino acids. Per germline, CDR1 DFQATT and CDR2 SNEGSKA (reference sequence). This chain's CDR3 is CSTSYLDTQYF. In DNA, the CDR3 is TGCAGTACTAGTTATTTAGATACGCAGTATTTT.

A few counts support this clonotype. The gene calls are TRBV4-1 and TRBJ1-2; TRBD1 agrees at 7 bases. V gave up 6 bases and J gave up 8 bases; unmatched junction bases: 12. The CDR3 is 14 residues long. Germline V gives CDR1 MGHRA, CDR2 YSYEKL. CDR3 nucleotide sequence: TGCGCCAGCAGTCCTGTGGGACAGCGATGGGGCTACACCTTC. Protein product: CASSPVGQRWGYTF.

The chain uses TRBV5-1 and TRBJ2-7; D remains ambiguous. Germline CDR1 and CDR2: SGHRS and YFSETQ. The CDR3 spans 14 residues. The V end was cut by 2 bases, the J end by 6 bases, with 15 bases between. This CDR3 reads CASSLSQVKGEQYF. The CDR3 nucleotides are TGCGCCAGCAGCTTAAGCCAGGTAAAAGGCGAGCAGTACTTC.

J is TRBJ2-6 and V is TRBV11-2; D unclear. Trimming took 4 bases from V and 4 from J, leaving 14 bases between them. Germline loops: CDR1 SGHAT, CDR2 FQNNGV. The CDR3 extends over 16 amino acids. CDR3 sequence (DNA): TGTGCCAGCAGCTCCCTTAAGTCAAGCGGGGCCAACGTCCTGACTTTC. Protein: CASSSLKSSGANVLTF.

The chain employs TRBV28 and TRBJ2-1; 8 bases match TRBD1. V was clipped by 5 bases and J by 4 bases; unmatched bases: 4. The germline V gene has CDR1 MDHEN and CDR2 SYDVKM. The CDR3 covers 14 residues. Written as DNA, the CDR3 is TGTGCCAGCAGTGCAGGGGGCGTATACAATGAGCAGTTCTTC. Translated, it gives CASSAGGVYNEQFF.

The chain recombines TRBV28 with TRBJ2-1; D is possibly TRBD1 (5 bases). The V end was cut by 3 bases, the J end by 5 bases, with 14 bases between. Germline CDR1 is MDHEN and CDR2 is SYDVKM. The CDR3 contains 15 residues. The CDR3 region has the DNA TGTGCCAGCAGTTTTGATCCCGACAGTAACAATGAGCAGTTCTTC. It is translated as CASSFDPDSNNEQFF.

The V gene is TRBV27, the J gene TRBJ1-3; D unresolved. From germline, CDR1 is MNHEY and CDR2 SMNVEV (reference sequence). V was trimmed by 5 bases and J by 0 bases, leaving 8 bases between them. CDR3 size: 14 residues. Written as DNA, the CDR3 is TGTGCCAGCAGTCCCCTCAACTCTGGAAACACCATATATTTT. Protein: CASSPLNSGNTIYF.

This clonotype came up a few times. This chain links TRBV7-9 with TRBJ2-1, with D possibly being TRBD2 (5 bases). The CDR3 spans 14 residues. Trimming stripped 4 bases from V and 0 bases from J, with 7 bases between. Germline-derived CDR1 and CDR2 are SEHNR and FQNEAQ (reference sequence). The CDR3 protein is CASSWAGSYNEQFF. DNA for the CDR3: TGTGCCAGCAGCTGGGCGGGCTCCTACAATGAGCAGTTCTTC.

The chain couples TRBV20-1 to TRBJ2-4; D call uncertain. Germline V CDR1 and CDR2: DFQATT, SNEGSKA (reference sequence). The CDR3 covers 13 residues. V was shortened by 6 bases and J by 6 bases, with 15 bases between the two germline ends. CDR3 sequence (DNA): TGCAGTGCCGTACCAGCGCGAGGAAACATTCAGTACTTC. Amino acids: CSAVPARGNIQYF.